A selection of T cell receptor beta chains follows, all from one sample in a study of T-cell reconstitution after alpha-beta-depleted transplantation in children. MiXCR, run by TCRdb on the PCR reads, gives a single entry per CDR3 protein. This sample has more than 400,000 distinct CDR3 sequences, with about 45% found just once. The sample in question was PBMCs, obtained before TCRalphabeta/CD19-depleted stem cell transplant. Source of these receptors: a girl aged 2 to 9 with aplastic anemia, due to receive a stem cell transplant. Both conserved end residues are part of each CDR3. D genes are given only for firm matches. Some rows have no size entry. The others give once, few or many, or a class for an expanded clone.

d_gene | j_gene | v_gene | abundance | CDR3aa | CDR3nt
- | TRBJ2-5 | TRBV20-1 | - | CSAQGIISTKETQYF | TGCAGTGCCCAGGGGATTATCTCTACCAAAGAGACCCAGTACTTC
- | TRBJ2-2 | TRBV10-3 | - | CAISELRGRQTGELFF | TGTGCCATCAGTGAGTTGCGGGGGCGTCAGACCGGGGAGCTGTTTTTT
- | TRBJ1-1 | TRBV19 | - | CASSPRTPANTEAFF | TGTGCCAGTAGTCCTCGGACACCCGCGAACACTGAAGCTTTCTTT
- | TRBJ2-1 | TRBV12-3/TRBV12-4 | once | CASSFLDNEQFF | TGTGCCAGCAGTTTCCTAGACAATGAGCAGTTCTTC
TRBD2 | TRBJ2-7 | TRBV12-3/TRBV12-4 | few | CASSLLGSGGYEQYF | TGTGCCAGCAGTCTTTTAGGTAGCGGGGGCTACGAGCAGTACTTC
TRBD2 | TRBJ2-1 | TRBV20-1 | once | CSALPSGVTYNEQFF | TGCAGTGCTCTCCCCAGCGGGGTGACCTACAATGAGCAGTTCTTC
- | TRBJ2-7 | TRBV10-3 | - | CAISEFGQVEQYF | TGTGCCATCAGTGAATTCGGGCAGGTCGAGCAGTACTTC
- | TRBJ2-1 | TRBV4-1 | - | CASSPRDTYNEQFF | TGCGCCAGCAGCCCCCGGGACACATACAATGAGCAGTTCTTC
TRBD2 | TRBJ2-5 | TRBV3-1 | few | CASSQDKRELSARPYF | TGTGCCAGCAGCCAAGATAAGCGGGAGCTGTCGGCCCGTCCGTACTTC
TRBD1 | TRBJ2-7 | TRBV28 | few | CASSFPPGQGGYEQYF | TGTGCCAGCAGTTTCCCTCCGGGACAGGGGGGCTACGAGCAGTACTTC
TRBD1 | TRBJ2-1 | TRBV5-1 | - | CASSFGQGWFF | TGCGCCAGCAGTTTCGGACAGGGGTGGTTCTTC
TRBD1 | TRBJ2-6 | TRBV9 | once | CASSGTGTGAGANVLTF | TGTGCCAGCAGCGGGACCGGGACAGGGGCTGGGGCCAACGTCCTGACTTTC
TRBD2 | TRBJ2-7 | TRBV28 | - | CASSQHSGNSYEQYF | TGTGCCAGCAGTCAACATAGCGGGAACTCCTACGAGCAGTACTTC
TRBD1 | TRBJ2-7 | TRBV6-1 | - | CANLRPGQEIYEQYF | TGTGCCAACCTACGCCCGGGACAGGAAATCTACGAGCAGTACTTC
- | TRBJ2-1 | TRBV28 | - | CASSLLGRINEQFF | TGTGCCAGCAGTTTATTAGGACGTATCAATGAGCAGTTCTTC
- | TRBJ1-1 | TRBV10-3 | many | CAISGGLRQSRNTEAFF | TGTGCCATCAGTGGGGGGCTAAGGCAGTCCAGGAACACTGAAGCTTTCTTT
- | TRBJ1-1 | TRBV6-5 | - | CASSYDSLIGNTEAFF | TGTGCCAGCAGTTACGACAGCCTTATAGGGAACACTGAAGCTTTCTTT
TRBD1 | TRBJ2-7 | TRBV28 | few | CASSIQGNSYEQYF | TGTGCCAGCAGTATACAGGGGAACTCCTACGAGCAGTACTTC
- | TRBJ1-5 | TRBV18 | few | CASSTGSLNQPQHF | TGTGCCAGCTCAACCGGGTCCCTCAATCAGCCCCAGCATTTT
TRBD1 | TRBJ1-6 | TRBV12-3/TRBV12-4 | once | CASDGQGGRNSPLHF | TGTGCCAGCGACGGACAGGGGGGTAGGAACTCACCCCTCCACTTT
- | TRBJ2-7 | TRBV7-9 | few | CASSPTSDEQYF | TGTGCCAGCAGCCCAACCTCCGACGAGCAGTACTTC
TRBD1 | TRBJ2-1 | TRBV6-5 | - | CASSLVRGPRGQFF | TGTGCCAGCAGTTTGGTCAGGGGGCCCCGTGGGCAGTTCTTC
TRBD2 | TRBJ2-3 | TRBV20-1 | - | CSAWGRGRGLPDTQYF | TGCAGCGCCTGGGGGCGCGGGAGGGGGTTGCCAGATACGCAGTATTTT
- | TRBJ2-1 | TRBV6-2/TRBV6-3 | many | CASSDRRGLYNEQFF | TGTGCCAGCAGCGACAGAAGGGGCCTCTACAATGAGCAGTTCTTC
- | TRBJ2-3 | TRBV3-1 | many | CASSQAGDTDTQYF | TGTGCCAGCAGCCAAGCAGGGGACACAGATACGCAGTATTTT
TRBD1 | TRBJ2-5 | TRBV2 | - | CASRFAGTGGWRYETQYF | TGTGCCAGCAGGTTCGCCGGGACAGGGGGCTGGCGGTATGAGACCCAGTACTTC
TRBD1 | TRBJ2-5 | TRBV20-1 | many | CSARRDRGRSSETQYF | TGCAGTGCTAGGCGGGACAGGGGGCGATCATCAGAGACCCAGTACTTC
TRBD2 | TRBJ2-7 | TRBV27 | - | CASSLEIRGEIQYF | TGTGCCAGCAGTTTAGAGATCCGGGGGGAGATACAGTACTTC
- | TRBJ1-6 | TRBV2 | many | CASSESRGKKFNSPLHF | TGTGCCAGCAGTGAATCTCGGGGCAAAAAGTTTAATTCACCCCTCCACTTT